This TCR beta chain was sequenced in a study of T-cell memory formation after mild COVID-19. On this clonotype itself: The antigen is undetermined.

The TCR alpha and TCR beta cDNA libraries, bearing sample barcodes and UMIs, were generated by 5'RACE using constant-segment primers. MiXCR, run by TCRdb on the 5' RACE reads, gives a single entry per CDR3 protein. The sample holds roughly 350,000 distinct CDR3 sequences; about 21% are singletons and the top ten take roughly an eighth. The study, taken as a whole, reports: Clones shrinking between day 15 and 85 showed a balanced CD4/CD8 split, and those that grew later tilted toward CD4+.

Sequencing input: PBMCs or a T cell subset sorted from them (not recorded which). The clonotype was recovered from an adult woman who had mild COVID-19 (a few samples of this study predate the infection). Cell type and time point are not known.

CDR3 in amino acids: CSVRYSGSGDTQYF. CDR3 nucleotides: TGCAGCGTTCGCTATAGCGGGAGCGGAGATACGCAGTATTTT. The rearrangement joins TRBV29-1 to TRBJ2-3, with 9 bases identical to TRBD2. The CDR3 contains 14 residues. After removal of 5 bases from V and 5 bases from J, the junction contained 8 bases not matched to a gene. The germline V gene has CDR1 SQVTM and CDR2 ANQGSEA.